This T cell receptor beta chain was sequenced for a study of shared clonotypes between healthy human individuals. Findings and caveats of the study: The sole specimen, blood, was sampled, and tissue repertoires likely differ.

The CDR3 is 14 residues long. Trimming removed 4 bases from V and 5 bases from J; junction bases left unmatched: 5. CDR1 and CDR2 from the germline V gene are SGHRS and YFSETQ. A note on this clone: Its antigen remains unidentified.

Genomic DNA of each subset was evenly split across several immunoSEQ plates. Method: immunoSEQ multiplex PCR; TCRdb's copy keeps in-frame clones and lacks some. The sample holds approximately 2.1 million clones, approximately 93% seen once. The chain couples TRBV5-1 to TRBJ2-5; 10 positions match TRBD1. This sequence originates from a young man in good health. Some clones in this sample may be carry-over from other donors' samples. Sequenced: naive CD4+ T cells from PBMCs. The subset denotes: CD45RA+ positively selected. The CDR3 DNA follows: TGCGCCAGCAGCAATGACAGGGGGCTTGAGACCCAGTACTTC. Its protein product is CASSNDRGLETQYF.